The rows below give T cell receptor beta chains drawn from one sample of a study of neurological immune-mediated disorders. MiXCR, applied by TCRdb to the 5' RACE reads, yields one record per CDR3 protein. The profile shows about 82,000 distinct CDR3 sequences, around 2.6% of them singletons. Sequences were obtained from PBMCs. The origin of the receptors is a woman in her twenties or thirties with multiple sclerosis. CDR3s include the opening cysteine and the closing phenylalanine or tryptophan. Each record gives: clone size, V gene, J gene, D gene, CDR3 DNA, CDR3 protein. D genes are given only for firm matches. Clone size is not always given. Where it is, it says once, few, many or a class for expanded clones.

>many|TRBV20-1|TRBJ1-1|NA
TGCAGTGCTAGAGATGATGGGTTAGGAACTCCGGGGAACACTGAAGCTTTCTTT
CSARDDGLGTPGNTEAFF
>many|TRBV19|TRBJ1-1|NA
TGTGCCAGTAGTTACGTGAGGGAAGTGAACACTGAAGCTTTCTTT
CASSYVREVNTEAFF
>many|TRBV7-2|TRBJ2-2|NA
TGTGCCAGCAGCCGGAGGTGGGGGACCGGGGAGCTGTTTTTT
CASSRRWGTGELFF
>many|TRBV12-3/TRBV12-4|TRBJ2-7|TRBD2
TGTGCCAGCAGTCAGGGTAGCGGGAGTTTCGACGAGCAGTACTTC
CASSQGSGSFDEQYF
>NA|TRBV15|TRBJ1-5|NA
TGTGCCACCAGTGGGACGGCCGATCAGCCCCAGCATTTT
CATSGTADQPQHF
>many|TRBV20-1|TRBJ2-7|NA
TGCAGTGCTAGTTTCGACGGGAGCTCCTACGAGCAGTACTTC
CSASFDGSSYEQYF
>many|TRBV14|TRBJ2-5|NA
TGTGCCAGCAGCCAAGCTGTTCTCGAGACCCAGTACTTC
CASSQAVLETQYF
>many|TRBV20-1|TRBJ2-5|NA
TGCAGTGCTAAAAAGGGCGGATCAGGGCTCCAAGAGACCCAGTACTTC
CSAKKGGSGLQETQYF
>many|TRBV20-1|TRBJ1-3|NA
TGCAGTGCTCAGGGTACTGGAAACACCATATATTTT
CSAQGTGNTIYF
>many|TRBV29-1|TRBJ1-2|NA
TGCAGCGTTACCGAAACTAACTATGGCTACACCTTC
CSVTETNYGYTF
>many|TRBV15|TRBJ1-1|TRBD1
TGTGCCACCAGCAAGGGGGCGTTAACCGCTGAAGCTTTCTTT
CATSKGALTAEAFF